This TCR beta chain stems from a study of shared clonotypes between healthy human individuals. Study-wide background: Donors were two women and a few men aged 18 to 49.

Study outcomes and limitations: The generation probabilities recorded for non-shared clonotypes fell below those of clonotypes shared by all four donors.

V lost 6 bases to trimming and J lost 4 bases; unmatched junction nucleotides: 7. This CDR3 has 14 amino acids. Germline V gene lookup returns CDR1 SGHTA and CDR2 FQGNSA. As to this clone: Its specificity is unknown.

Original handling: There were no quality scores in the junction-only immunoSEQ sequences, so filtering differed. Sequencing was performed with immunoSEQ multiplex PCR; in TCRdb, only in-frame clones are kept and a portion is missing. V and J calls and clone size come straight from that table; D and trimming were deduced from the DNA. The data hold some 1.4 million clones, with roughly 96% observed a single time. Material for sequencing was naive CD4+ T cells sorted from blood. Subset described: CD45RA+ positively selected. The TCR originated in a man aged 30 to 39 in good health. The rearrangement links TRBV7-2 to TRBJ2-7, with 9 bases that match TRBD1. DNA for the CDR3: TGTGCCAGCAGGGCGGGACAGGGAGGGTACGAGCAGTACTTC. Residues: CASRAGQGGYEQYF. The full variable domain, completed using reference TRBV7-2 and TRBJ2-7, is GAGVSQSPSNKVTEKGKDVELRCDPISGHTALYWYRQSLGQGLEFLIYFQGNSAPDKSGLPSDRFSAERTGGSVSTLTIQRTQQEDSAVYLCASRAGQGGYEQYFGPGTRLTVT.